These T cell receptor beta chains were read from a single sample in a study of human T cells and chemical hapten exposure. One entry per CDR3 protein results from TCRdb running MiXCR on the RACE reads. Among some 360,000 distinct CDR3 sequences listed, 5% to 6.5% were seen once. The source material was whole blood, sampled in connection with sensitization to the hapten diphenylcyclopropenone (DPC). Every receptor here comes from a woman aged 50 to 60 with alopecia areata. Some clones in this sample may be carry-over from other donors' samples. Both conserved end residues are part of each CDR3. The D gene is left open where the match is weak. A clone size is listed for some rows: how often the clone was seen (once, few, many), or a class if it is expanded.

>TRBJ1-5|TRBV7-9|NA|many
TGTGCCAGCAGCTTTGAGGCGGGGGAGCCCCAGCATTTT
CASSFEAGEPQHF
>TRBJ2-1|TRBV20-1|NA|few
TGCAGTGCTCCCCCCCTTGGCGGAGGTTCCTACAATGAGCAGTTCTTC
CSAPPLGGGSYNEQFF
>TRBJ1-4|TRBV20-1|NA|NA
TGCAGTGCTCCCCGGGGAGCAACTAATGAAAAACTGTTTTTT
CSAPRGATNEKLFF
>TRBJ2-1|TRBV10-3|TRBD1|many
TGTGCCATCAGTGAGTCGGACAGGCAGCAGTTCTTC
CAISESDRQQFF
>TRBJ2-1|TRBV2|TRBD2|few
TGTGCCAGCGTTGGACTAGCTGATGAGCAGTTCTTC
CASVGLADEQFF
>TRBJ1-1|TRBV6-2/TRBV6-3|NA|many
TGTGCCAGCAGTTACCAACCCTCGGGGAGCACTGAAGCTTTCTTT
CASSYQPSGSTEAFF
>TRBJ2-5|TRBV18|NA|few
TGTGCCAGCTCACCATCGGTCGGGACGCAGAAGAAGACCCAGTACTTC
CASSPSVGTQKKTQYF
>TRBJ1-1|TRBV7-9|TRBD1|many
TGTGCCAGCAGCTCCAGGACAGGGGCCAACACTGAAGCTTTCTTT
CASSSRTGANTEAFF
>TRBJ1-4|TRBV29-1|NA|many
TGCAGCGTGCGACGGACTAATGAAAAACTGTTTTTT
CSVRRTNEKLFF
>TRBJ2-3|TRBV7-3|NA|few
TGTGCCAGCAGCCCATCCGGTCGGTTGGAGGATACGCAGTATTTT
CASSPSGRLEDTQYF
>TRBJ2-7|TRBV20-1|TRBD2|many
TGCAGTGCACCACCCCCACTAGCGGGGTCCGAGCAGTACTTC
CSAPPPLAGSEQYF
>TRBJ2-4|TRBV2|NA|few
TGTGCCAGCAGTACTACAGGGCCGGTCAAAAACATTCAGTACTTC
CASSTTGPVKNIQYF
>TRBJ2-2|TRBV5-1|TRBD2|NA
TGCGCCAGCAGCTTGGCTAGCGGGCCTAACTCCGGGGAGCTGTTTTTT
CASSLASGPNSGELFF
>TRBJ2-1|TRBV6-1|NA|many
TGTGCCAGCAGTGAAGCCGTGTACAGGGAGCAGTTCTTC
CASSEAVYREQFF
>TRBJ1-2|TRBV6-1|NA|few
TGTGCCAGCAGGGCCCTCCGGGGTGATGGCTACACCTTC
CASRALRGDGYTF
>TRBJ1-1|TRBV7-2|TRBD1|many
TGTGCCAGCAGCTTTGACAGGGGTGGCACTGAAGCTTTCTTT
CASSFDRGGTEAFF
>TRBJ2-1|TRBV11-2|NA|many
TGTGCCAGCAGCTTAAGGGGGGGCCTCTACAATGAGCAGTTCTTC
CASSLRGGLYNEQFF
>TRBJ1-3|TRBV12-3/TRBV12-4|NA|NA
TGTGCCAGCAGCCCGACTTCCCGCTCTGGAAACACCATATATTTT
CASSPTSRSGNTIYF
>TRBJ1-1|TRBV6-1|TRBD1|NA
TGTGCCAGCAGTGAAATGCTGGGGACAGGTAGTACTGAAGCTTTCTTT
CASSEMLGTGSTEAFF
>TRBJ1-3|TRBV25-1|NA|NA
TGTGCCAGCACCCACATTACGTCTGGAAACACCATATATTTT
CASTHITSGNTIYF
>TRBJ1-1|TRBV5-1|NA|many
TGCGCCAGCAGCTTGGTTCCGGAGGGGGGAGGCACTGAAGCTTTCTTT
CASSLVPEGGGTEAFF
>TRBJ1-5|TRBV6-2/TRBV6-3|NA|NA
TGTGCCAGCAGCTCACCTCGACAGGTAATTAGCAATCAGCCCCAGCATTTT
CASSSPRQVISNQPQHF
>TRBJ1-1|TRBV20-1|NA|NA
TGCAGTGCTAGAATCGGGGGAGGGAAAACTGAAGCTTTCTTT
CSARIGGGKTEAFF
>TRBJ2-7|TRBV20-1|NA|many
TGCAGTCTTGGCCCTACCTACGAGCAGTACTTC
CSLGPTYEQYF
>TRBJ2-7|TRBV6-1|NA|many
TGTGCCAGCAGTGAAGGAGGGTACGAGCAGTACTTC
CASSEGGYEQYF
>TRBJ2-3|TRBV20-1|TRBD2|many
TGCAGTGCTCGTAGCGGGGTTTACACAGATACGCAGTATTTT
CSARSGVYTDTQYF
>TRBJ2-7|TRBV10-3|TRBD2|many
TGTGCCATCAGAAGGACTAGCGGTGTCTACGAGCAGTACTTC
CAIRRTSGVYEQYF
>TRBJ1-1|TRBV20-1|NA|few
TGCAGTGCTAGAGATAAGGGTAACACTGAAGCTTTCTTT
CSARDKGNTEAFF
>TRBJ1-1|TRBV6-1|NA|NA
TGTGCCAGCAGTGATGCCAGTAACATGAACACTGAAGCTTTCTTT
CASSDASNMNTEAFF
>TRBJ1-5|TRBV12-3/TRBV12-4|NA|few
TGTGCCAGCAGTTTAGGGCAACCCGGTGGGCCCCAGCATTTT
CASSLGQPGGPQHF
>TRBJ2-7|TRBV7-9|TRBD2|many
TGTGCCAGCAGCCTCCGGACTAGCGGAGGCAGGGTGTCCTACGAGCAGTACTTC
CASSLRTSGGRVSYEQYF
>TRBJ2-7|TRBV6-6|NA|few
TGTGCCAGCAGTTACTCGGTGGGCGAGCAGTACTTC
CASSYSVGEQYF